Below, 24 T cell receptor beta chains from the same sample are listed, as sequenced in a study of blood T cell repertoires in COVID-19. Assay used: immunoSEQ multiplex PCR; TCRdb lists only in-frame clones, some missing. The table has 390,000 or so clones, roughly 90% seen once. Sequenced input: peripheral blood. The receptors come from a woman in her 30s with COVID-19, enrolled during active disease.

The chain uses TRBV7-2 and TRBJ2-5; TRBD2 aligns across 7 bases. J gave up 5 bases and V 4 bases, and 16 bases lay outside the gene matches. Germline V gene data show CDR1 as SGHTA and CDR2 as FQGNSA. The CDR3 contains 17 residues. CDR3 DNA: TGTGCCAGCAGCTCCACTGCGGGGGTAGCGGGCGGGGAGACCCAGTACTTC. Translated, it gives CASSSTAGVAGGETQYF.

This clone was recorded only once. In DNA form, the CDR3 reads TGTGCCAGCAGCCAGGGACAGGGGGAAAAACTGTTTTTT. Protein: CASSQGQGEKLFF. V gene TRBV4-2 combines with J gene TRBJ1-4; 10 nucleotides match TRBD1. This CDR3 region has 13 residues. Germline V gene lookup returns CDR1 LGHNA and CDR2 YNFKEQ. The junction had 0 bases not matched to a gene; V was cut back by 3 bases and J by 8 bases.

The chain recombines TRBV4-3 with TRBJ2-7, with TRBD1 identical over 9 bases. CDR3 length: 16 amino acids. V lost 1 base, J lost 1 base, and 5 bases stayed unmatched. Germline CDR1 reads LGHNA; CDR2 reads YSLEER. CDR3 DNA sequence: TGCGCCAGCAGCCAAGTAGCCGACAGGGGGTCCTACGAGCAGTACTTC. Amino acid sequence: CASSQVADRGSYEQYF.

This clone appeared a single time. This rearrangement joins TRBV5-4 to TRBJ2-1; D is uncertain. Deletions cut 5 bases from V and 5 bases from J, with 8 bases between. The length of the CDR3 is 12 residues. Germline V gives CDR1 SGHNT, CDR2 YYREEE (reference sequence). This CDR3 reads CASRLDNNEQFF. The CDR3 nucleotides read TGTGCCAGCAGGCTAGATAACAATGAGCAGTTCTTC.

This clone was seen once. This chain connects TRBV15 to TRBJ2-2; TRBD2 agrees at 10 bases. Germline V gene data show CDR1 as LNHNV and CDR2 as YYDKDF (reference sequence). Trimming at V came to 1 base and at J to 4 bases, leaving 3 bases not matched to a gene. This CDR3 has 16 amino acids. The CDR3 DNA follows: TGTGCCACCAGCAGAGGCCTAGCGGGAGTCACCGGGGAGCTGTTTTTT. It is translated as CATSRGLAGVTGELFF.

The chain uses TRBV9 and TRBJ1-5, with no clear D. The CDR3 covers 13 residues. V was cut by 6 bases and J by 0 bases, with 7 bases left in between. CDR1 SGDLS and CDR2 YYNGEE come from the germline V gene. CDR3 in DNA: TGTGCCAGCAATACAGATAGCAATCAGCCCCAGCATTTT. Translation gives CASNTDSNQPQHF. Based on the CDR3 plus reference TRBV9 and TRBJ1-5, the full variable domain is DSGVTQTPKHLITATGQRVTLRCSPRSGDLSVYWYQQSLDQGLQFLIQYYNGEERAKGNILERFSAQQFPDLHSELNLSSLELGDSALYFCASNTDSNQPQHFGDGTRLSIL.

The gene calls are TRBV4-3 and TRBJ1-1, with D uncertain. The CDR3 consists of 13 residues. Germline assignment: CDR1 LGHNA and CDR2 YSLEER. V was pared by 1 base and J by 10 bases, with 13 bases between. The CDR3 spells CASSQVVEMRAFF. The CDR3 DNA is TGCGCCAGCAGCCAAGTGGTTGAGATGCGAGCTTTCTTT.

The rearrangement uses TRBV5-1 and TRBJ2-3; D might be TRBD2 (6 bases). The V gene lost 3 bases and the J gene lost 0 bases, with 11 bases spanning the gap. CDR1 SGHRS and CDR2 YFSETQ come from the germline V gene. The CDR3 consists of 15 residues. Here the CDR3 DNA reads TGCGCCAGCAGCTCGCGGGGCATTAGCACAGATACGCAGTATTTT. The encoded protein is CASSSRGISTDTQYF.

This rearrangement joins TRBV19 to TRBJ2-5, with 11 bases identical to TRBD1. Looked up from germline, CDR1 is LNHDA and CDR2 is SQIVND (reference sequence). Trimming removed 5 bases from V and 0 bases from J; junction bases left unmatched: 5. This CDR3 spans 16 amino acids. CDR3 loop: CASSPRDRGYQETQYF. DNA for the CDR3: TGTGCCAGTAGTCCCCGGGACAGGGGGTACCAAGAGACCCAGTACTTC.

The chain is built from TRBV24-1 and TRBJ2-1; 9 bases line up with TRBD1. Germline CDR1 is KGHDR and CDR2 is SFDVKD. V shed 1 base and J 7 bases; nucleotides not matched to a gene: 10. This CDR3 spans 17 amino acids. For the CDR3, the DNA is TGTGCCACCAGTGATTTTTTGGGACAGGGTTGGGATAATGAGCAGTTCTTC. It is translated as CATSDFLGQGWDNEQFF.

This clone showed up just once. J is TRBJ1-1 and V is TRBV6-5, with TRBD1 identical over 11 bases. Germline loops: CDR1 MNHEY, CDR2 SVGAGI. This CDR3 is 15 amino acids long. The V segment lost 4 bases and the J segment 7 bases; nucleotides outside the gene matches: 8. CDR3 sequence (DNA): TGTGCCAGCAGTTCTGGACAGGGGGCAATTGATGAAGCTTTCTTT. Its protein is CASSSGQGAIDEAFF.

CDR3 DNA: TGTGCCAGCTCGGCCGGGACAGGGGCCGAGCAGTACTTC. Its protein product is CASSAGTGAEQYF. The chain employs TRBV18 and TRBJ2-7; 10 bases match TRBD1. This CDR3 has 13 residues. The V gene's germline CDR1 is KGHSH and CDR2 LQKENI. The J segment lost 6 bases and the V segment lost 6 bases, leaving 5 bases of the junction unmatched.

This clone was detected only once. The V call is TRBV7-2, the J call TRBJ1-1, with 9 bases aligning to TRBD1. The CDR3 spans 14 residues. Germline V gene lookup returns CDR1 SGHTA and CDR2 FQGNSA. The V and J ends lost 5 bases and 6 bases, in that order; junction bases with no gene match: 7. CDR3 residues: CASSPGQGRPEAFF. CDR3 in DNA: TGTGCCAGCAGCCCCGGACAGGGGAGGCCTGAAGCTTTCTTT.

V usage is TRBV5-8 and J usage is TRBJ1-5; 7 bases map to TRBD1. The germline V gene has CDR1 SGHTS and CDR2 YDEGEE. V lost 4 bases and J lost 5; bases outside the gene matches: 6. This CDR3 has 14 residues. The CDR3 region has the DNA TGTGCCAGCAGCGGCGGACAGGTGCATCAGCCCCAGCATTTT. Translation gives CASSGGQVHQPQHF.

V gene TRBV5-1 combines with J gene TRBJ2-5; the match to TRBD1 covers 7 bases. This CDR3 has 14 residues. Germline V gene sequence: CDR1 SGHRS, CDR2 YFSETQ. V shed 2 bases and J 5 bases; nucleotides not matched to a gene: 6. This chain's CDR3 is CASSFKTGLETQYF. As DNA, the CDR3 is TGCGCCAGCAGCTTTAAGACAGGGTTGGAGACCCAGTACTTC.

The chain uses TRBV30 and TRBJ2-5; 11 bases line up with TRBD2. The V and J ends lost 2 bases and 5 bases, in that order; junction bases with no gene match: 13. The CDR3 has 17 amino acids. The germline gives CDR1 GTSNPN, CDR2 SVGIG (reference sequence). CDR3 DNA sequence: TGTGCCTGGAGTCTCGGGGCAACTAGCGGGAGCGGCGAGACCCAGTACTTC. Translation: CAWSLGATSGSGETQYF.

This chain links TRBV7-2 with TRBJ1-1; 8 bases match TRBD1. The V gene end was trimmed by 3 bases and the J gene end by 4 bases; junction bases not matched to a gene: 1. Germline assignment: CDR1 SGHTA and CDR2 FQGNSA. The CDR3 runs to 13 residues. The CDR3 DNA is TGTGCCAGCAGCTTTGACAGGGGCACTGAAGCTTTCTTT. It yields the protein CASSFDRGTEAFF.

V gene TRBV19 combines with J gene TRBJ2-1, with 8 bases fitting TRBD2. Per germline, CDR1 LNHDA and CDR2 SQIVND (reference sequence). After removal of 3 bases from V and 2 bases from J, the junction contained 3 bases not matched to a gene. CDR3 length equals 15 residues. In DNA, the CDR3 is TGTGCCAGTAGTATCGAACTAGCGGCCTACAATGAGCAGTTCTTC. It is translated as CASSIELAAYNEQFF.

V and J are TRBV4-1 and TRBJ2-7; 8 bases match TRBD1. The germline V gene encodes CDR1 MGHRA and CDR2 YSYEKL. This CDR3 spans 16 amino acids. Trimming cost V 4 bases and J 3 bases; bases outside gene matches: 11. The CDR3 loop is CASSPGQGVSLYEQYF. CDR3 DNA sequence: TGCGCCAGCAGCCCTGGACAGGGAGTGTCACTCTACGAGCAGTACTTC.

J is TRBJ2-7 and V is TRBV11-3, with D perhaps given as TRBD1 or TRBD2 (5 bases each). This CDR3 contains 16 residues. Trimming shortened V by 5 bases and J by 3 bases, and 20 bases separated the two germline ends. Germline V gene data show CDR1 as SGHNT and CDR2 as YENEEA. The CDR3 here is CASSLGAGEGNYEQYV. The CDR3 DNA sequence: TGTGCCAGCAGCCTAGGGGCCGGAGAGGGAAACTACGAGCAGTACGTC.

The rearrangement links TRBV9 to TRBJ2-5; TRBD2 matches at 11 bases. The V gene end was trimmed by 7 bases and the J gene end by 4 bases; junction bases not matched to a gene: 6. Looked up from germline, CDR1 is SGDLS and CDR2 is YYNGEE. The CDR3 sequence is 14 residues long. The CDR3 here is CASGSGGGGETQYF. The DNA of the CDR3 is TGTGCCAGCGGTAGCGGGGGGGGAGGAGAGACCCAGTACTTC.

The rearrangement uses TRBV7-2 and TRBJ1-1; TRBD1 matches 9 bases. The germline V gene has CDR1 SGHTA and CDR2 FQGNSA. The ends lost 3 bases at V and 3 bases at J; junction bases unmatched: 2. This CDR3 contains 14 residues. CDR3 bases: TGTGCCAGCAGCTTGGGACAGGGTGACACTGAAGCTTTCTTT. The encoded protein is CASSLGQGDTEAFF.

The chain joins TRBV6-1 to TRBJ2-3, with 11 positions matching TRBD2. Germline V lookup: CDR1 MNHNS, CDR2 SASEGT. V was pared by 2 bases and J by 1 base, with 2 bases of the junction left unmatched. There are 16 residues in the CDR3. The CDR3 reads CASSELSGGGTDTQYF. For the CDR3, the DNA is TGTGCCAGCAGTGAACTTAGCGGGGGGGGCACAGATACGCAGTATTTT.

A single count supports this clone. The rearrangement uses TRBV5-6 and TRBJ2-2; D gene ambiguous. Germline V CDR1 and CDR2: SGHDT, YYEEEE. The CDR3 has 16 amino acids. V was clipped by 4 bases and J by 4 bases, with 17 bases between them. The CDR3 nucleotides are TGTGCCAGCAGCACTGGCCCCGTTCCGGGCACCGGGGAGCTGTTTTTT. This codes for CASSTGPVPGTGELFF.